These T cell receptor beta chains were read from a single sample in a study of shared clonotypes between healthy human individuals. The table came from immunoSEQ multiplex PCR; TCRdb's copy has only in-frame clones and leaves some out. The sample records around 610,000 clones, around 96% being singletons. The sequencing input was naive CD8+ T cells sorted from blood. All receptors come from a woman in her twenties or thirties in good health. Both conserved end residues are part of each CDR3. The order of the fields is D gene, clone size, V gene, J gene, CDR3 DNA, CDR3 protein. A D gene is named only where the DNA matches it firmly. Expanded clones are given a class, and other clones once, few, many or no size at all.

>TRBD1|.|TRBV10-3|TRBJ2-7
TGTGCCATCAGTGACCCCCCCAACAGGGGGACCTACGAGCAGTACTTC
CAISDPPNRGTYEQYF
>.|.|TRBV9|TRBJ2-7
TGTGCCAGCAGCGCAGCGTTCGGGGTCGACCGGTACGAGCAGTACTTC
CASSAAFGVDRYEQYF
>.|.|TRBV7-9|TRBJ2-2
TGTGCCAGCACAGGGGATGCGGAATCGAACACCGGGGAGCTGTTTTTT
CASTGDAESNTGELFF
>TRBD1|.|TRBV19|TRBJ2-4
TGTGCCAGTAGTAGCCGGGACAGGGCTTATGAAAACATTCAGTACTTC
CASSSRDRAYENIQYF
>TRBD1|.|TRBV7-8|TRBJ2-5
TGTGCCAGCAGCTCCCCCCAGGGGGCGCGTGAGACCCAGTACTTC
CASSSPQGARETQYF
>TRBD1|.|TRBV6-5|TRBJ1-4
TGTGCCAGCAGTTTCTCCGGGACAGGGGGTGAAAAACTGTTTTTT
CASSFSGTGGEKLFF
>TRBD1|.|TRBV13|TRBJ2-1
TGTGCCAGCAGCTTAAGGGGACAGGTATTAGATGAGCAGTTCTTC
CASSLRGQVLDEQFF
>.|.|TRBV6-1|TRBJ1-2
TGTGCCAGCAGTGAAGCGGGGGGGAACTATGGCTACACCTTC
CASSEAGGNYGYTF
>.|once|TRBV5-1|TRBJ2-1
TGCGCCAGCAATTCGGAAAATGAGCAGTTCTTC
CASNSENEQFF
>TRBD2|.|TRBV5-1|TRBJ2-7
TGCGCCAGCAGCAGAACGTTCAGCGGGAGTCGCTACGAGCAGTACTTC
CASSRTFSGSRYEQYF
>.|.|TRBV15|TRBJ1-2
TGTGCCACCAGCATCACCATCGCTGGGGACGGTCATGGCTACACCTTC
CATSITIAGDGHGYTF
>.|.|TRBV7-9|TRBJ1-2
TGTGCCAGCGGGTGGACTCCCGCTCGGATTGACTATGGCTACACCTTC
CASGWTPARIDYGYTF
>.|.|TRBV11-2|TRBJ2-5
TGTGCCAGCAGCCCAGCGGGTCCGTACCAAGAGACCCAGTACTTC
CASSPAGPYQETQYF
>TRBD1|.|TRBV7-9|TRBJ1-1
TGTGCCAGCACCGGGACAGGCAAGAACACTGAAGCTTTCTTT
CASTGTGKNTEAFF
>TRBD2|.|TRBV4-2|TRBJ2-3
TGTGCCAGCAGCTCCGAAGTGGGGGTAGCGGGGGATACGCAGTATTTT
CASSSEVGVAGDTQYF
>TRBD1|.|TRBV6-6|TRBJ2-3
TGTGCCAGCAGTCCCGGGACAGTTTTGGATACGCAGTATTTT
CASSPGTVLDTQYF